These 16 T cell receptor beta chains came from one sample sequenced in a study of T-cell memory formation after mild COVID-19. TCRdb passed the 5' RACE reads through MiXCR, listing each CDR3 protein once. The sample lists 300,000 to 350,000 distinct CDR3 sequences, approximately 15% occurring once. The specimen was PBMCs or a T cell subset sorted from them (not recorded which). These receptors were taken from a man between 18 and 29 years old who had mild COVID-19 (a few samples of this study predate the infection). Cell type and time point are not known.

This clonotype has more than one count but fewer than ten. This chain uses TRBV28 with TRBJ1-3; D remains unclear. The ends were cut back, 3 bases at V and 3 bases at J, with 15 bases in the middle. Germline V gives CDR1 MDHEN, CDR2 SYDVKM. The CDR3 length is 16 residues. The CDR3 DNA reads as TGTGCCAGCAGTTTGCTCAGTTTTTTGTATGGAAACACCATATATTTT. Encoded protein: CASSLLSFLYGNTIYF.

The table lists this clonotype with a few counts. The chain links TRBV11-2 to TRBJ2-1, with a tentative D call TRBD2 (6 bases). Germline loops: CDR1 SGHAT, CDR2 FQNNGV. The CDR3 has 14 residues. V was cut by 3 bases and J by 12 bases, with 18 bases left in between. The CDR3 is CASSFDSGPGGQFF. CDR3 in DNA: TGTGCCAGCAGCTTCGACTCTGGGCCCGGGGGGCAGTTCTTC.

The rearrangement uses TRBV27 and TRBJ1-2; 8 bases match TRBD1. CDR3 length: 17 amino acids. V gave up 0 bases and J gave up 0 bases; unmatched junction bases: 6. From germline, CDR1 is MNHEY and CDR2 SMNVEV (reference sequence). The CDR3 region is CASSLSDRVEANYGYTF. As DNA, the CDR3 is TGTGCCAGCAGTTTATCGGACAGGGTTGAGGCTAACTATGGCTACACCTTC.

This clonotype appeared a few times. The chain links TRBV19 to TRBJ1-2, with D perhaps TRBD1 (6 bases). V shed 3 bases and J shed 8 bases, with 16 bases lying between them. The CDR3 has 14 amino acids. The germline gives CDR1 LNHDA, CDR2 SQIVND (reference sequence). Written as DNA, the CDR3 is TGTGCCAGTAGTATCCGGACAGCGTCGAGGGGCTACACCTTC. Amino acid sequence: CASSIRTASRGYTF. The whole variable domain, filled in from reference TRBV19 and TRBJ1-2, reads DGGITQSPKYLFRKEGQNVTLSCEQNLNHDAMYWYRQDPGQGLRLIYYSQIVNDFQKGDIAEGYSVSREKKESFPLTVTSAQKNPTAFYLCASSIRTASRGYTFGSGTRLTVV.

In this sample, this clonotype turned up many times. J is TRBJ2-2 and V is TRBV12-3 or TRBV12-4; D tentatively fits TRBD1 or TRBD2 (5 bases each). Trimming took off 5 bases at V and 9 bases at J, with 22 bases between the two ends. This CDR3 has 16 amino acids. The CDR3 nucleotides are TGTGCCAGCAGTCCAAGAGTCGTGGGGGATCAAAGGGAGCTGTTTTTT. This translates into CASSPRVVGDQRELFF.

The J gene is TRBJ2-1, the V gene TRBV30, with D hard to call. This CDR3 spans 13 amino acids. CDR1 is GTSNPN, CDR2 SVGIG, per germline (reference sequence). The germline V and J ends were trimmed by 0 bases and 4 bases, with 7 bases remaining between them. CDR3: CAWSVYGYNEQFF. DNA of the CDR3: TGTGCCTGGAGTGTGTACGGGTACAATGAGCAGTTCTTC.

This clonotype was seen ten or more times. The chain combines TRBV20-1 with TRBJ1-2, with 7 bases lining up with TRBD1. CDR3 length equals 15 residues. The germline V gene has CDR1 DFQATT and CDR2 SNEGSKA (reference sequence). The trim removed 0 bases at V and 2 bases at J, leaving 6 bases unmatched. The CDR3 reads CSARDPMTGNYGYTF. The DNA for the CDR3 is TGCAGTGCTAGAGACCCTATGACAGGGAACTATGGCTACACCTTC.

The chain links TRBV19 to TRBJ2-2, with D unclear. Trimming left V 8 bases short and J 2 bases short, with 6 bases between. The CDR3 sequence is 12 residues long. Germline CDR1 reads LNHDA; CDR2 reads SQIVND (reference sequence). The CDR3 DNA follows: TGTGCCAGTGGATTCAACACCGGGGAGCTGTTTTTT. It specifies CASGFNTGELFF.

This clonotype was seen many times. CDR3 loop: CASSQNMYEQYF. For the CDR3, the DNA is TGTGCCAGCAGTCAGAATATGTACGAGCAGTACTTC. The chain is built from TRBV27 and TRBJ2-7; D gene uncertain. Trimming left V 5 bases short and J 4 bases short, with 9 bases between. This CDR3 is 12 amino acids long. Germline CDR1 and CDR2: MNHEY and SMNVEV (reference sequence).

Of note for this clonotype: The junction shows a germline mismatch at one end, possibly a read error. The rearrangement uses TRBV6-4 and TRBJ2-1; TRBD2 aligns across 7 bases. The CDR3 extends over 12 amino acids. Looked up from germline, CDR1 is MRHNA and CDR2 is SNTAGT. Here the CDR3 reads CASSDSGGSPHF. CDR3 DNA: TGTGCCAGCAGTGACTCGGGGGGGTCCCCACACTTC.

This chain links TRBV3-1 with TRBJ1-5; D unresolved. This CDR3 has 14 residues. Germline lookup yields CDR1 LGHDT and CDR2 YNNKEL (reference sequence). V gave up 2 bases and J gave up 5 bases, with 10 bases separating them. CDR3 DNA: TGTGCCAGCAGCCAAAACGCGGTGGATCAGCCCCAGCATTTT. Amino acids: CASSQNAVDQPQHF.

This clonotype has a handful of counts. The gene calls are TRBV12-3 or TRBV12-4 and TRBJ1-2, with 7 bases fitting TRBD1. The CDR3 totals 14 residues. Germline trimming cut 7 bases from V and 6 bases from J; bases unmatched to any gene: 11. This chain's CDR3 is CASTLRQGSNGYTF. The CDR3 nucleotides are TGTGCCAGCACCCTTCGACAGGGATCCAATGGCTACACCTTC.

This clonotype was detected only a few times. J is TRBJ1-3 and V is TRBV6-5; 11 bases fit TRBD1. V gave up 0 bases and J gave up 1 base; unmatched junction bases: 8. Looked up from germline, CDR1 is MNHEY and CDR2 is SVGAGI. The length of the CDR3 is 19 residues. The CDR3 spells CASSYSAGQGVGSGNTIYF. In nucleotides, the CDR3 is TGTGCCAGCAGTTACTCGGCGGGACAGGGGGTAGGATCTGGAAACACCATATATTTT.

This clonotype has a handful of counts. The chain employs TRBV12-3 or TRBV12-4 and TRBJ1-4, with unresolved D. CDR3 length: 11 amino acids. The ends were cut back, 6 bases at V and 11 bases at J, with 10 bases in the middle. The CDR3 nucleotides read TGTGCCAGCAGCCTTGCCTCCAAACTGTTTTTT. It codes for CASSLASKLFF.

The chain couples TRBV12-3 or TRBV12-4 to TRBJ1-4; D call uncertain. The CDR3 has 14 residues. V was shortened by 6 bases and J by 7 bases, with 15 bases between the two germline ends. The CDR3 DNA sequence: TGTGCCAGCAGCCCAAGTTCTGGTGTTGAAAAACTGTTTTTT. Translated, it gives CASSPSSGVEKLFF.

The chain is built from TRBV20-1 and TRBJ2-7, with D possibly being TRBD2 (5 bases). The CDR3 contains 14 residues. Germline CDR1 reads DFQATT; CDR2 reads SNEGSKA (reference sequence). Trimming pared 2 bases from V and 3 bases from J, leaving 14 bases between. CDR3 amino acids: CSARTRTGLYEQYF. The CDR3 DNA follows: TGCAGTGCTAGAACTAGGACGGGTCTCTACGAGCAGTACTTC.